This entry features one T cell receptor beta chain sequence. Its antigen is unidentified. The template used for profiling TCR beta VDJ and CDR3 was genomic DNA. TCRdb re-analysed the reads in MiXCR, keeping a single row per CDR3 protein. The sample carries under 200,000 distinct CDR3 sequences, over 60% recorded once. The source of the sample is a study of CD8+CD57+ T cells in acquired aplastic anemia. Study as a whole: The mean DNA yield obtained from sorted CD4+ and CD8+ cells came to roughly 3.4 ug.

General study results and limits: The study identified twenty-nine CD8+ CDR3 sequences shared by patients and controls.

In germline, CDR1 is SGHTA, CDR2 FQGTGA. The CDR3 extends over 16 amino acids. The J gene is TRBJ2-5, the V gene TRBV7-3; weak D call: TRBD1 (5 bases). The last part of the DNA fits TRBJ2-7 better; the J call may be wrong. The specimen was sorted CD4+, CD8+, or CD8+CD57+ T cells (not recorded which) from PBMCs. This TCR was sampled from a human donor with severe aplastic anemia or a healthy control (not recorded which). Written as DNA, the CDR3 is TGTGCCAGCAGTTACGGTGGAAAGGGGATAGGGAACGAGCAGTACTTC. Translated: CASSYGGKGIGNEQYF.